What follows are 17 T cell receptor beta chains derived from one specimen sequenced in a study of blood T cells in healthy people across ages (dated by TCRdb to 2013 to 2016). The method behind the library was 5' RACE. Sequencing used an Illumina HiSeq 2500. A second PCR of about 6 to 12 cycles was run with a J-beta primer mix and a sample-barcoded 5' primer. Through fastp at Q25 and MiXCR, TCRdb rebuilt clones from the public reads, retaining in-frame beta chains. Rows with one shared CDR3 protein collapse into an entry with the most common genes and DNA. Across this sample there are 550,000 to 600,000 distinct CDR3 sequences, with around 48% seen only once. The ten largest make up 20% to 25% of the sample. Sequencing was performed on blood. The receptors originated from a man older than 75 in good health.

The CDR3 DNA reads as TGCGCCAGCAGCCAAATGGGTGGGGCCCCTGAAGCTTTCTTT. It codes for CASSQMGGAPEAFF. The chain employs TRBV4-3 and TRBJ1-1, with a possible D match to TRBD1 (5 bases). The CDR3 is 14 amino acids. The V gene lost 2 bases and the J gene lost 6 bases, with 13 bases spanning the gap. Germline V gene lookup returns CDR1 LGHNA and CDR2 YSLEER.

This clonotype was counted between two and nine times. V is TRBV18 and J is TRBJ2-5, with D possibly TRBD1 on 5 matching bases. This CDR3 is built from 14 residues. Germline V gene lookup returns CDR1 KGHSH and CDR2 LQKENI. The V gene lost 3 bases and the J gene lost 0 bases, with 8 bases spanning the gap. The CDR3 region has the DNA TGTGCCAGCTCACCTCAGACAGACCAAGAGACCCAGTACTTC. Protein product: CASSPQTDQETQYF.

The rearrangement joins TRBV6-2 or TRBV6-3 to TRBJ2-1; D remains ambiguous. In germline, CDR1 is MNHEY, CDR2 SVGEGT. V lost 5 bases and J lost 7, with 12 bases in between. The CDR3 spans 13 residues. CDR3 region: CASSPLMANEQFF. The CDR3 DNA reads TGTGCCAGCAGTCCTCTAATGGCGAATGAGCAGTTCTTC.

This clonotype showed up just a few times. The chain joins TRBV11-2 to TRBJ2-2; D is perhaps TRBD2 (6 bases). The CDR3 totals 16 residues. Looked up from germline, CDR1 is SGHAT and CDR2 is FQNNGV. V dropped 6 bases and J dropped 2 bases, with 16 bases sitting between them. This CDR3 is CASRPRGGANTGELFF. The CDR3 region has the DNA TGTGCCAGCAGACCACGTGGAGGGGCCAACACCGGGGAGCTGTTTTTT.

The genes are TRBV5-1 and TRBJ1-1; perhaps TRBD1 as D (5 bases). The germline V and J ends were trimmed by 4 bases and 1 base, with 14 bases remaining between them. Germline V gene data show CDR1 as SGHRS and CDR2 as YFSETQ. The CDR3 is 15 amino acids. CDR3: CASSEKTDPNTEAFF. The CDR3 DNA follows: TGCGCCAGCAGCGAAAAGACAGACCCGAACACTGAAGCTTTCTTT.

The table lists this clonotype with many counts. The chain combines TRBV9 with TRBJ2-5, with TRBD2 matching over 7 bases. This CDR3 has 17 amino acids. CDR1 and CDR2 from the germline V gene are SGDLS and YYNGEE. Trimming cost V 0 bases and J 5 bases; bases outside gene matches: 13. This chain's CDR3 is CASSVGMGGSRIETQYF. The DNA of the CDR3 is TGTGCCAGCAGCGTAGGGATGGGCGGGAGTCGTATTGAGACCCAGTACTTC.

This clonotype has just a few counts. This chain joins TRBV7-2 and TRBJ2-1, with D possibly TRBD2 on 5 matching bases. This CDR3 has 16 amino acids. Trimming took 4 bases from V and 6 from J, leaving 19 bases between them. Germline CDR1 and CDR2: SGHTA and FQGNSA. CDR3 sequence reads: CASSSFPGLALNEQFF. CDR3 coding DNA: TGTGCCAGCAGCTCCTTCCCCGGACTTGCCCTCAATGAGCAGTTCTTC.

V usage is TRBV7-8 and J usage is TRBJ2-4; 7 positions match TRBD2. The J call may be incorrect, as the DNA end agrees better with TRBJ2-7. There are 14 residues in the CDR3. Germline V lookup: CDR1 SGHVS, CDR2 FQNEAQ. The CDR3 bases are TGTGCCAGCAGAGTAGGACTAGACTCCTACGAGCAGTACTTC. Translation gives CASRVGLDSYEQYF.

This CDR3 is CASSQEGRVVSYNEQFF. Written as DNA, the CDR3 is TGTGCCAGCAGCCAAGAAGGCAGGGTCGTCTCCTACAATGAGCAGTTCTTC. This rearrangement joins TRBV3-1 to TRBJ2-1; weak D call: TRBD1 (5 bases). V lost 0 bases and J 0 bases, leaving 12 bases between the germline ends. Per germline, CDR1 LGHDT and CDR2 YNNKEL (reference sequence). There are 17 residues in the CDR3.

The chain is built from TRBV6-2 or TRBV6-3 and TRBJ2-1, with 10 bases that match TRBD1. The V gene end was trimmed by 2 bases and the J gene end by 9 bases; junction bases not matched to a gene: 7. CDR1 is MNHEY, CDR2 SVGEGT, per germline. The CDR3 runs to 15 residues. CDR3 nucleotides: TGTGCCAGCAGTTACCTGACAGGGGGCGGCGGTGAGCAGTTCTTC. Protein sequence: CASSYLTGGGGEQFF.

This clonotype was seen many times. The chain combines TRBV7-9 with TRBJ1-1, with TRBD1 matching 8 bases. CDR3 size: 14 residues. The V segment lost 3 bases and the J segment 1 base; nucleotides outside the gene matches: 1. CDR1 and CDR2 from the germline V gene are SEHNR and FQNEAQ (reference sequence). This CDR3 is CASSLGQENTEAFF. In DNA form, the CDR3 reads TGTGCCAGCAGCTTGGGACAGGAGAACACTGAAGCTTTCTTT.

This rearrangement joins TRBV10-3 to TRBJ2-6; no reliable D call. V lost 3 bases and J lost 0, with 12 bases in between. Germline CDR1 reads ENHRY; CDR2 reads SYGVKD. The CDR3 loop spans 17 amino acids. CDR3 in amino acids: CAISDSTTNSGANVLTF. CDR3 nucleotide sequence: TGTGCCATCAGTGACTCCACTACCAACTCTGGGGCCAACGTCCTGACTTTC.

This clonotype was detected a few times. V and J are TRBV25-1 and TRBJ2-7; 7 nucleotides agree with TRBD2. From germline, CDR1 is MGHDK and CDR2 SYGVNS. The V and J ends lost 8 bases and 2 bases, in that order; junction bases with no gene match: 3. The CDR3 is 12 residues long. This chain's CDR3 is CASQGGAYEQYF. CDR3 nucleotide sequence: TGTGCCAGCCAGGGAGGGGCCTACGAGCAGTACTTC.

CDR3 sequence: CASSSTGSPNYGYTF. The CDR3 bases are TGCGCCAGCAGCTCCACAGGGTCCCCTAACTATGGCTACACCTTC. The chain employs TRBV5-1 and TRBJ1-2; D is possibly TRBD1 (6 bases). V dropped 3 bases and J dropped 0 bases, with 12 bases sitting between them. Germline V gene lookup returns CDR1 SGHRS and CDR2 YFSETQ. This CDR3 is 15 amino acids long. Full variable domain (outside the CDR3, taken from reference TRBV5-1 and TRBJ1-2): KAGVTQTPRYLIKTRGQQVTLSCSPISGHRSVSWYQQTPGQGLQFLFEYFSETQRNKGNFPGRFSGRQFSNSRSEMNVSTLELGDSALYLCASSSTGSPNYGYTFGSGTRLTVV.

This clonotype turned up a few times. The rearrangement joins TRBV7-8 to TRBJ2-5; 13 bases are a match to TRBD2. The J call may not be correct, given that the DNA end is closer to TRBJ2-7. CDR3 size: 15 residues. Germline-derived CDR1 and CDR2 are SGHVS and FQNEAQ. In nucleotides, the CDR3 is TGTGCCAGCAGCTCCTGGACTAGCGGGAGCTACGAGCAGTACTTC. It specifies CASSSWTSGSYEQYF.

On this clonotype itself: This may arise from a read error, as a much more abundant clone is one base away. The chain recombines TRBV6-5 with TRBJ2-5; D may be TRBD2 (5 bases). The CDR3 has 14 residues. CDR1 is MNHEY, CDR2 SVGAGI, per germline. The CDR3 DNA reads TGTGCCAGCGCGAACCGGGATCTCCAAGAGACCCGGTACTTC. It is translated as CASANRDLQETRYF.

Here the CDR3 reads CASSTGQGAVTYEQYF. The CDR3 DNA sequence: TGTGCCAGCAGTACCGGACAGGGGGCGGTGACCTACGAGCAGTACTTC. The V gene is TRBV2, the J gene TRBJ2-5, with TRBD1 matching over 11 bases. The DNA end is a closer match to TRBJ2-7, so the J assignment may be wrong. The CDR3 loop spans 16 amino acids. CDR1 and CDR2 (germline): SNHLY, FYNNEI.